The 21 T cell receptor beta chains given below trace back to one sample, sequenced in a study of spatial heterogeneity in lung cancer. The time point was: blood at routine non-recurrence follow-up after resection. Each CDR3 protein is one row after TCRdb ran MiXCR on the 5' RACE reads. This table has around 200 distinct CDR3 sequences, roughly 40% appearing once. Sample: PBMCs, taken at follow-up. The receptors shown here come from a male donor with early-stage non-small cell lung cancer.

Notes on this clonotype: This beta chain was picked up by a library intended for alpha chains and is off target, so its count carries little meaning. The chain links TRBV20-1 to TRBJ2-1; 8 bases align to TRBD2. Germline loops: CDR1 DFQATT, CDR2 SNEGSKA (reference sequence). V dropped 0 bases and J dropped 7; count of bases not matched to a gene: 11. This CDR3 is 16 amino acids long. As DNA, the CDR3 is TGCAGTGCTAGAGATGGCAGCGGGAGAACGAAAAATGAGCAGTTCTTC. It codes for CSARDGSGRTKNEQFF.

Note on this clonotype: Since a much larger clone is just one base distant, this may be a read error. With the library built for alpha chains, this beta chain is off target and its frequency is not meaningful. The chain couples TRBV28 to TRBJ1-1, with a tentative D call TRBD1 (6 bases). The germline gives CDR1 MDHEN, CDR2 SYDVKM. CDR3 length: 14 residues. The CDR3 is CTSSLSRGSTEAFF. The CDR3 DNA reads TGTACCAGCAGCCTATCCAGGGGATCGACTGAAGCTTTCTTT.

In regard to this clonotype: In a library made to pick up alpha chains, this beta chain is a stray read with a size that means little. V and J are TRBV28 and TRBJ2-7, with 7 bases matching TRBD1. This CDR3 has 16 amino acids. V was clipped by 5 bases and J by 3 bases; unmatched bases: 13. Per the germline V gene, CDR1 is MDHEN and CDR2 is SYDVKM. The CDR3 nucleotides read TGTGCCAGCAGTATCCAAGAGGGGGCTTGGTACTACGAGCAGTACTTC. Translation: CASSIQEGAWYYEQYF.

As to this clonotype: This beta chain is off target for a library built for alpha chains, so its abundance means little. The J gene is TRBJ2-3, the V gene TRBV6-6, with 11 bases fitting TRBD1. After removal of 7 bases from V and 5 bases from J, the junction contained 11 bases not matched to a gene. The V gene's germline CDR1 is MNHNY and CDR2 SVGAGI (reference sequence). The CDR3 extends over 16 amino acids. The CDR3 protein is CASTWGDRGNKDTQYF. The CDR3 DNA reads as TGTGCCAGCACCTGGGGGGACAGGGGGAACAAAGATACGCAGTATTTT.

This clonotype is deemed large. This beta chain lies outside the target of a library built for alpha chains; its clone size means little. The J gene is TRBJ2-7, the V gene TRBV6-1, with D unresolved. This CDR3 region has 14 residues. Germline loops: CDR1 MNHNS, CDR2 SASEGT. V dropped 2 bases and J dropped 2 bases, with 10 bases sitting between them. The CDR3 region is CASSEFKATYEQYF. The CDR3 region has the DNA TGTGCCAGCAGTGAATTTAAGGCAACCTACGAGCAGTACTTC.

In the case of this clonotype: This beta chain is a stray read from a library made for alpha chains; its abundance is not meaningful. The chain carries TRBV9 and TRBJ2-2; D ambiguous. Deletions cut 3 bases from V and 5 bases from J, with 2 bases between. Per the germline V gene, CDR1 is SGDLS and CDR2 is YYNGEE. The CDR3 extends over 11 amino acids. The chain's CDR3 is CASSGTGELFF. The CDR3 DNA sequence: TGTGCCAGCAGCGGTACCGGGGAGCTGTTTTTT. Full variable domain (outside the CDR3, taken from reference TRBV9 and TRBJ2-2): DSGVTQTPKHLITATGQRVTLRCSPRSGDLSVYWYQQSLDQGLQFLIQYYNGEERAKGNILERFSAQQFPDLHSELNLSSLELGDSALYFCASSGTGELFFGEGSRLTVL.

With respect to this clonotype: Given a much more abundant clone one base away, this may be a read error. This beta chain is a stray read from a library made for alpha chains; its abundance is not meaningful. The V call is TRBV7-6, the J call TRBJ2-7, with 15 bases lining up with TRBD2. This CDR3 has 18 residues. Germline V lookup: CDR1 SGHVS, CDR2 FNYEAQ. The CDR3 DNA follows: TGTGTCAGCAGCCAGGGGACTAGCGGGGGGACTACCTCCTACGAGCAGTACTTC. It codes for CVSSQGTSGGTTSYEQYF.

A remark on this clonotype: This beta chain is a stray read from a library made for alpha chains; its abundance is not meaningful. The genes are TRBV20-1 and TRBJ2-5; the D gene is possibly TRBD2 (5 bases). The length of the CDR3 is 12 residues. Per germline, CDR1 DFQATT and CDR2 SNEGSKA (reference sequence). The V end lost 5 bases, the J end lost 3 bases, and 10 bases lay between the germline ends. The CDR3 nucleotides read TGCAGTGCTCCCCTCGGGAAAGAGACCCAGTACTTC. Its translation is CSAPLGKETQYF.

About this clonotype itself: This beta chain appears as a stray read in a library generated for alpha chains; its size is not informative. The chain's CDR3 is CASRTSGTLTDTQYF. For the CDR3, the DNA is TGTGCCAGCAGGACTAGCGGGACTTTAACAGATACGCAGTATTTT. The chain employs TRBV2 and TRBJ2-3; 11 bases match TRBD2. Germline V CDR1 and CDR2: SNHLY, FYNNEI. This CDR3 spans 15 amino acids. Germline trimming cut 6 bases from V and 3 bases from J; bases unmatched to any gene: 5.

Worth noting for this clonotype: The library was built for alpha chains, so this beta chain is an off-target read and its size means little. The genes are TRBV20-1 and TRBJ2-7; the D is unclear. The V gene lost 0 bases and the J gene lost 9 bases, with 21 bases spanning the gap. The CDR3 covers 15 residues. Per germline, CDR1 DFQATT and CDR2 SNEGSKA (reference sequence). In DNA form, the CDR3 reads TGCAGTGCTAGAGATATCGGCAGCGAACTAAATGGGCAGTACTTC. Its protein is CSARDIGSELNGQYF.

This clonotype was picked up a small number of times. This beta chain came through as a stray read in a library set up for alpha chains, and its size says little. The gene calls are TRBV12-3 or TRBV12-4 and TRBJ2-5; 9 nucleotides agree with TRBD2. This CDR3 has 18 amino acids. Trimming at V came to 3 bases and at J to 6 bases, leaving 17 bases not matched to a gene. CDR3: CASSFTPGGSGSVKTQYF. The DNA for the CDR3 is TGTGCCAGCAGTTTTACCCCTGGAGGTAGCGGGAGCGTGAAGACCCAGTACTTC.

As regards this clonotype: Since the library was made to target alpha chains, this beta chain is a stray read and its abundance is not meaningful. The rearrangement joins TRBV7-2 to TRBJ2-2; TRBD2 aligns across 9 bases. After removal of 4 bases from V and 5 bases from J, the junction contained 5 bases not matched to a gene. The V gene's germline CDR1 is SGHTA and CDR2 FQGNSA. The CDR3 has 15 amino acids. The CDR3 DNA reads TGTGCCAGCAGCTCCCGAGGACTAGCGACCGGGGAGCTGTTTTTT. As protein: CASSSRGLATGELFF.

This clonotype was seen more than once but under ten times. The library was designed around alpha chains, so this beta chain is a stray read whose abundance carries little weight. The J gene is TRBJ2-5, the V gene TRBV6-6; D unresolved. The V end was cut by 3 bases, the J end by 5 bases, with 4 bases between. Germline CDR1 MNHNY, CDR2 SVGAGI (reference sequence). The CDR3 covers 11 residues. The CDR3 DNA follows: TGTGCCAGCAGTTATCTGGAGACCCAGTACTTC. Protein product: CASSYLETQYF.

This clonotype is labeled large. The size of this beta chain means little, since it is a stray read in a library made for alpha chains. This sequence joins TRBV28 and TRBJ1-1, with D perhaps TRBD1 (6 bases). The CDR3 contains 14 residues. Per the germline V gene, CDR1 is MDHEN and CDR2 is SYDVKM. Trimming removed 6 bases from V and 5 bases from J, with 16 bases in between. This chain's CDR3 is CASSLSRGSTEAFF. The CDR3 DNA sequence: TGTGCCAGCAGCCTATCCAGGGGATCGACTGAAGCTTTCTTT.

As for this clonotype: The library was built for alpha chains, so this beta chain is an off-target read and its size means little. The chain combines TRBV18 with TRBJ1-5; no clear D. The CDR3 consists of 13 residues. CDR1 and CDR2 from the germline V gene are KGHSH and LQKENI. Trimming pared 3 bases from V and 7 bases from J, leaving 10 bases between. CDR3 residues: CASSPGEVQPQHF. CDR3 in DNA: TGTGCCAGCTCACCCGGAGAGGTCCAGCCCCAGCATTTT.

Turning to this clonotype: This beta chain is off target for a library built for alpha chains, so its abundance means little. The chain has TRBV11-2 and TRBJ2-3; TRBD1 matches 7 bases. CDR3 length equals 18 residues. Germline CDR1 reads SGHAT; CDR2 reads FQNNGV. V was pared by 2 bases and J by 2 bases, with 13 bases of the junction left unmatched. For the CDR3, the DNA is TGTGCCAGCAGCTTATCTCTTCCGACAGGGCTTAACACAGATACGCAGTATTTT. Amino acids: CASSLSLPTGLNTDTQYF.

On this clonotype: Since the library was made to target alpha chains, this beta chain is a stray read and its abundance is not meaningful. V and J are TRBV7-8 and TRBJ2-5; D gene unclear. The germline CDR1 and CDR2 sequences are SGHVS and FQNEAQ. Deletions cut 1 base from V and 6 bases from J, with 0 bases between. The CDR3 is made up of 10 amino acids. CDR3 residues: CASSLETQYF. CDR3 in DNA: TGTGCCAGCAGCTTAGAGACCCAGTACTTC.

As concerns this clonotype: This beta chain is an off-target read within a library intended for alpha chains, so its frequency means little. The chain carries TRBV19 and TRBJ1-5; 9 bases line up with TRBD1. CDR1 and CDR2 (germline): LNHDA, SQIVND (reference sequence). After removal of 9 bases from V and 2 bases from J, the junction contained 2 bases not matched to a gene. The CDR3 contains 13 residues. CDR3 bases: TGTGCCAGCCGGGACAGGGGCAATCAGCCCCAGCATTTT. It is translated as CASRDRGNQPQHF.

This clonotype was seen more than once but under ten times. This beta chain is a stray read from a library made for alpha chains; its abundance is not meaningful. The genes are TRBV4-1 and TRBJ2-5; tentatively, D is TRBD2 (5 bases). This CDR3 is 14 amino acids long. Germline lookup yields CDR1 MGHRA and CDR2 YSYEKL. V was pared by 4 bases and J by 5 bases, with 14 bases between. CDR3 amino acids: CASSPGGAGETQYF. CDR3 bases: TGCGCCAGCAGCCCAGGAGGAGCCGGTGAGACCCAGTACTTC.

A word on this clonotype: Since it is a stray read in a library aimed at alpha chains, this beta chain has a size that is not meaningful. V and J are TRBV19 and TRBJ1-5; 10 bases agree with TRBD1. The CDR3 has 16 amino acids. Germline lookup yields CDR1 LNHDA and CDR2 SQIVND (reference sequence). Trimming at V came to 1 base and at J to 4 bases, leaving 4 bases not matched to a gene. This CDR3 is CASSIVGQGLNQPQHF. The CDR3 DNA reads as TGTGCCAGTAGTATAGTGGGACAGGGGTTAAATCAGCCCCAGCATTTT.

For this clonotype: Found in a library prepared for alpha chains, this beta chain is an off-target read, and its abundance has little meaning. The CDR3 sequence is CASSPGQDLIQETQYF. The CDR3 DNA follows: TGTGCCAGCAGCCCAGGACAGGACCTCATCCAAGAGACCCAGTACTTC. The chain employs TRBV7-9 and TRBJ2-5; 7 bases are a match to TRBD1. In germline, CDR1 is SEHNR, CDR2 FQNEAQ (reference sequence). The CDR3 consists of 16 residues. J was trimmed by 1 base and V by 5 bases; bases with no gene match: 10.